The T cell receptor beta chain described here comes from a study of CD8 T cells in Susac syndrome. Reverse transcription of roughly 0.5 to 1 ug RNA was carried out with random hexamers. TCRdb re-called the immunoSEQ multiplex PCR reads with MiXCR, one entry per CDR3 protein. The sample shows hundreds of thousands of distinct CDR3 sequences, approximately 94% of them seen only once. V lost 5 bases, J lost 6 bases, and 17 bases lay in between. The CDR3 is 15 amino acids. Germline CDR1 is SGHVS and CDR2 is FQNEAQ. Source material: CD4+ T cells from PBMCs. The source of this sequence is a human donor with Susac syndrome. The V gene is TRBV7-8, the J gene TRBJ1-5; unclear D gene. The CDR3 sequence is CASSPVEGISQPQHF. CDR3 in DNA: TGTGCCAGCAGCCCAGTGGAGGGCATAAGTCAGCCCCAGCATTTT.